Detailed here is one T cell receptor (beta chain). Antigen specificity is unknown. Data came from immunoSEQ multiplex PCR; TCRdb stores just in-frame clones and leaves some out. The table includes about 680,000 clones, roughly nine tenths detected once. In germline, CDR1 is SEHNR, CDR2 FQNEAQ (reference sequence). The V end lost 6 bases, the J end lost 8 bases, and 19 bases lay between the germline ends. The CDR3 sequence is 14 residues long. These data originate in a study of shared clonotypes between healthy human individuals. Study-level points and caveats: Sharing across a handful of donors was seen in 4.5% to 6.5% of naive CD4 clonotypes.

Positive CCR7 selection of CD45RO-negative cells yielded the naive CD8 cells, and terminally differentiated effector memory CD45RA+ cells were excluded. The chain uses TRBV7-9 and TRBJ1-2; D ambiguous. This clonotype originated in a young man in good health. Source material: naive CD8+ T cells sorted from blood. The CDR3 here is CASSSAAEVYGYTF. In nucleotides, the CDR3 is TGTGCCAGCAGTTCAGCCGCAGAGGTATACGGCTACACCTTC.